The next 17 T cell receptor beta chains were all read from a single sample in a study of post-analysis software for immune sequencing data. For these receptors, no antigen is known. Study-wide findings and caveats: Elevated frequency relative to controls characterized several TRBV segments in patients, TRBV5-6, TRBV5-1 and TRBV20-1 among them.

Unique molecular identifiers featured in each of the TCR beta cDNA libraries. One entry per CDR3 protein results from TCRdb running MiXCR on the PCR reads. The sample lists roughly 410,000 distinct CDR3 sequences; around 37% were seen once. The sample taken for sequencing was blood. The source is a girl aged 5-17 years with multiple sclerosis.

J is TRBJ2-1 and V is TRBV12-3 or TRBV12-4, with D uncertain. CDR3 length equals 15 residues. V lost 5 bases to trimming and J lost 1 base, with 12 bases between them. The CDR3 protein is CASSPQGWSYNEQFF. DNA of the CDR3: TGTGCCAGCAGTCCGCAAGGCTGGTCCTACAATGAGCAGTTCTTC.

The chain recombines TRBV7-3 with TRBJ2-7, with 7 bases identical to TRBD1. The J call may be mistaken, given a closer DNA end match to TRBJ2-5. The CDR3 consists of 14 residues. Germline V gene sequence: CDR1 SGHTA, CDR2 FQGTGA. In DNA, the CDR3 is TGTGCCAGCAGCCTACAGGGGCCGGGGGAGACCCAGTACTTC. Translating gives CASSLQGPGETQYF.

The V and J genes are TRBV6-6 and TRBJ2-7; D may be TRBD1 (5 bases). CDR3 length equals 13 residues. CDR1 is MNHNY, CDR2 SVGAGI, per germline (reference sequence). The ends were cut back, 3 bases at V and 3 bases at J, with 9 bases in the middle. Here the CDR3 DNA reads TGTGCCAGCAGTTATTCGACAGTCTACGAGCAGTACTTC. Translation: CASSYSTVYEQYF.

The chain carries TRBV24-1 and TRBJ2-2; tentative D call: TRBD1 (5 bases). The V end lost 6 bases, the J end lost 1 base, and 8 bases lay between the germline ends. The CDR3 sequence is 14 residues long. CDR1 is KGHDR and CDR2 is SFDVKD in the germline V gene. The CDR3 DNA follows: TGTGCCACCAGTAAAGGACAGAACACCGGGGAGCTGTTTTTT. It translates to CATSKGQNTGELFF.

The V call is TRBV15, the J call TRBJ2-7; D is undetermined. The CDR3 consists of 14 residues. Germline loops: CDR1 LNHNV, CDR2 YYDKDF (reference sequence). V was cut by 3 bases and J by 2 bases, with 11 bases left in between. The chain's CDR3 is CATSSGESTYEQYF. The DNA of the CDR3 is TGTGCCACCAGCAGTGGGGAAAGCACCTACGAGCAGTACTTC.

In this sample, this clonotype turned up many times. The chain combines TRBV12-3 or TRBV12-4 with TRBJ2-7; D tentatively reads TRBD1 or TRBD2 (5 bases each). The CDR3 consists of 14 residues. Trimming stripped 7 bases from V and 0 bases from J, with 13 bases between. The CDR3 sequence: CASTSGTRSYEQYF. CDR3 coding DNA: TGTGCCAGCACCTCGGGGACCCGCTCCTACGAGCAGTACTTC.

The chain recombines TRBV7-3 with TRBJ2-5; no clear D gene. Trimming left V 5 bases short and J 3 bases short, with 10 bases between. The CDR3 spans 13 residues. The germline V gene encodes CDR1 SGHTA and CDR2 FQGTGA. The DNA of the CDR3 is TGTGCCAGCAGCCAAGGGATGGAAGAGACCCAGTACTTC. Its translation is CASSQGMEETQYF.

For the CDR3, the DNA is TGTGCCAGCAGCTTAGGATGGTTGGAGACCCAGTACTTC. It is translated as CASSLGWLETQYF. The chain links TRBV7-3 to TRBJ2-5; D unresolved. CDR1 SGHTA and CDR2 FQGTGA come from the germline V gene. The CDR3 contains 13 residues. V lost 2 bases, J lost 5 bases, and 9 bases lay in between.

This clonotype has a handful of counts. The CDR3 DNA sequence: TGTGCCAGCAGCCTTCAGAGAGATACGCAGTATTTT. Translated: CASSLQRDTQYF. The chain recombines TRBV7-2 with TRBJ2-3; D gene ambiguous. Germline values: CDR1 SGHTA, CDR2 FQGNSA. V was cut by 5 bases and J by 5 bases, with 8 bases left in between. This CDR3 comprises 12 residues.

This clonotype was counted a few times. The DNA for the CDR3 is TGCGCCAGCAGCCCATTACAGGGGCTTGATTCACCCCTCCACTTT. It specifies CASSPLQGLDSPLHF. The gene calls are TRBV5-1 and TRBJ1-6; 7 nucleotides agree with TRBD1. Germline loops: CDR1 SGHRS, CDR2 YFSETQ. After removal of 4 bases from V and 8 bases from J, the junction contained 9 bases not matched to a gene. CDR3 length equals 15 residues.

This clonotype was seen a few times. This rearrangement joins TRBV24-1 to TRBJ2-1; perhaps TRBD1 as D (5 bases). The germline V and J ends were trimmed by 9 bases and 5 bases, with 22 bases remaining between them. CDR3 length: 16 residues. The germline gives CDR1 KGHDR, CDR2 SFDVKD. The CDR3 DNA is TGTGCCACCGGGGCCAAAGAATCGCCTATGGACAATGAGCAGTTCTTC. Residues: CATGAKESPMDNEQFF.

This clonotype was observed a handful of times. The rearrangement links TRBV7-2 to TRBJ2-7, with 16 bases aligning to TRBD2. J lost 7 bases, V lost 3 bases, and 3 bases had no gene match. The CDR3 spans 15 residues. Germline V gene lookup returns CDR1 SGHTA and CDR2 FQGNSA. CDR3 sequence (DNA): TGTGCCAGCAGCTTGGGACTAGCGGGGGGGCAGGAGCAGTACTTC. Protein product: CASSLGLAGGQEQYF.

The table lists this clonotype with a few counts. V usage is TRBV5-1 and J usage is TRBJ2-7; 8 bases fit TRBD1. The junction had 15 bases not matched to a gene; V was cut back by 3 bases and J by 10 bases. The CDR3 runs 15 residues. Germline V gene lookup returns CDR1 SGHRS and CDR2 YFSETQ. CDR3 sequence (DNA): TGCGCCAGCAGCTGGGGGGACAGGCACCAAGAGACACAGTACTTC. Protein sequence: CASSWGDRHQETQYF.

The chain is built from TRBV7-2 and TRBJ2-5; TRBD1 aligns across 9 bases. CDR1 is SGHTA, CDR2 FQGNSA, per germline. The CDR3 has 16 residues. The ends lost 4 bases at V and 4 bases at J; junction bases unmatched: 10. CDR3 coding DNA: TGTGCCAGCAGCTCTCAACAGGGGGCTAGAGGAGAGACCCAGTACTTC. It specifies CASSSQQGARGETQYF.

This clonotype has more than one count but fewer than ten. The chain combines TRBV6-5 with TRBJ2-3; tentative D call: TRBD2 (7 bases). The germline gives CDR1 MNHEY, CDR2 SVGAGI. This CDR3 is built from 15 residues. Trimming removed 2 bases from V and 2 bases from J, with 11 bases in between. The CDR3 sequence: CASSYGGALTDTQYF. The CDR3 DNA is TGTGCCAGCAGTTACGGGGGGGCACTCACAGATACGCAGTATTTT.

V gene TRBV7-2 combines with J gene TRBJ1-5; 9 bases line up with TRBD1. Germline values: CDR1 SGHTA, CDR2 FQGNSA. Trimming took 5 bases from V and 6 from J; bases not matched to a gene: 8. This CDR3 region has 15 residues. CDR3 sequence: CASSLGQGGSQPQHF. The DNA for the CDR3 is TGTGCCAGCAGCCTGGGACAGGGAGGGAGTCAGCCCCAGCATTTT. Variable domain in full (rest from reference TRBV7-2 and TRBJ1-5): GAGVSQSPSNKVTEKGKDVELRCDPISGHTALYWYRQSLGQGLEFLIYFQGNSAPDKSGLPSDRFSAERTGGSVSTLTIQRTQQEDSAVYLCASSLGQGGSQPQHFGDGTRLSIL.

V is TRBV7-9 and J is TRBJ1-5; 7 positions agree with TRBD1. CDR3 length equals 14 residues. Germline CDR1 reads SEHNR; CDR2 reads FQNEAQ (reference sequence). The V gene end was trimmed by 5 bases and the J gene end by 3 bases; junction bases not matched to a gene: 4. Here the CDR3 DNA reads TGTGCCAGCAGCCCCGACAGGGTCAATCAGCCCCAGCATTTT. The encoded protein is CASSPDRVNQPQHF.